This T cell receptor beta chain is drawn from a study of T cell clonality in common variable immunodeficiency (dated by TCRdb to 2015 to 2017). General conclusions and limits of the study: TCRbeta clonality was higher in CVID subjects than in healthy controls (t-test p = 0.018), and the increase was most characteristic of about a third of subjects. Even though DNA input was equal, the average per sample came to about 74,000 unique sequences for controls compared with approximately 30,000 for CVID samples. Patient heterogeneity within the CVID cohort put limits on correlating repertoire features with clinical complications. According to the authors, finding the cause of the higher clonality in CVID would require sequencing the repertoires of T cell subpopulations. CVID subjects shared fewer TCRbeta clones with each other than healthy controls did (p < 0.0001). CVID TCRbeta sequences reportedly showed fewer deletions and N-nucleotide insertions and lacked highly modified clones with 13 or more V deletions.

CVID samples and control samples contributed equivalent amounts of genomic DNA as sequencing input. For every sample, a 60 bp segment covering the rearranged TCRbeta CDR3 region was amplified and then sequenced. The immunoSEQ assay, a bias-corrected multiplex PCR combined with high-throughput sequencing, was used to amplify TCRbeta. In the original analysis: Every unique nucleotide sequence counted as a clone and was annotated with V, D and J genes, copy number and frequency. Sequences were labeled productive if in frame, and non-productive if out of frame or containing stop codons. As previously described, clonality was calculated on the basis of Shannon's entropy. Mean CDR3 Kyte-Doolittle hydropathy was derived from the predicted amino acid sequences of productive clones. Scaled V gene usage was hierarchically clustered using Manhattan distance and complete linkage with the R hclust function. Sharing of clones by CDR3 amino acid sequence was evaluated by resampling 12 repertoires per group over 100 rounds. Repertoires were searched for fewer than 85 published EBV-specific and 200 to 300 published CMV-specific TCRbeta sequences. Analysis left out two CVID samples that produced under 10,000 sequences, so 40 to 50 CVID repertoires remained. TCRdb provides this immuneACCESS table in a form limited to in-frame rearrangements. Some clones are lacking; in checked studies, under half of them reflect an unresolved V gene, and why the rest are absent is not known. D and trimming come from the DNA, and the V and J calls and clone size come from that table. The sample has 50,000 to 60,000 clones on record, with no singletons. The ten largest clones add up to under 0.9% of the sample.

This clone was recorded many times. The antigen this receptor binds is unknown. The missing CDR3 end, 3 residues past where the read stops, is filled in from the germline J gene. V and J lose 3 bases and 4 bases, and a span of 10 bases separates them. Measured from the cysteine to the phenylalanine, the CDR3 is 14 residues long. Part of the CDR3 DNA is given, 33 bases translated from base 1. Predominantly Caucasian heritage was noted among both the CVID patients and the healthy controls. Heparinized peripheral whole blood samples of about 5 to 8 ml were obtained from each donor. Genomic DNA from adults with common variable immune deficiency (CVID) and from healthy adult controls was used for sequencing of TCRbeta CDR3 repertoires. A total of 22 healthy adult volunteers (roughly twelve female and 10 male; age range about 23 to 75 years, mean age about 32) were included in the control group. Diluted blood was density-centrifuged over Hypaque 1077 or Ficoll-Paque to isolate peripheral blood mononuclear cells. Genomic DNA was obtained from unsorted mononuclear cells using either Qiagen column purification or a centrifugation-based method.

Specimen: peripheral blood mononuclear cells. This TCR derives from a person aged 18 to 70 in good health. The chain joins TRBV12-3 or TRBV12-4 to TRBJ1-3; tentative D gene TRBD1, with 5 bases matching. The CDR3: CASSFDSRGNTIYF. Partial CDR3 DNA: TGTGCCAGCAGTTTTGACAGCAGAGGAAACACC.